These T cell receptor beta chains were read from a single sample in a study of early T cells in non-severe SARS-CoV-2 infection. TCRdb re-analysed the 5' RACE reads in MiXCR, keeping a single row per CDR3 protein. The table lists tens of thousands of distinct CDR3 sequences, over 9.5% of them singletons. Sequenced input: whole blood. The receptors were gathered from an adult who was a healthcare worker with PCR-confirmed SARS-CoV-2 infection or an uninfected control (not recorded which). CDR3s include the opening cysteine and the closing phenylalanine or tryptophan. Fields, in order: V gene, J gene, CDR3 length, CDR3 protein.

TRBV10-3	TRBJ1-3	11	CAISPPGRLYF
TRBV20-1	TRBJ2-3	16	CSASPRGLQHTDTQYF
TRBV6-5	TRBJ1-1	14	CASTRTSANTEAFF
TRBV29-1	TRBJ2-1	12	CSVEGGRLEQFF
TRBV29-1	TRBJ2-1	13	CSVETDRTNEQFF
TRBV5-1	TRBJ2-2	14	CASRRTAYTGELFF
TRBV12-3/TRBV12-4	TRBJ2-7	12	CASSLRYFEQYF
TRBV3-1	TRBJ1-1	13	CASSSTMNTEAFF
TRBV27	TRBJ2-7	14	CASSPGTGIYEQYF
TRBV5-4	TRBJ2-7	15	CASSLDRQGIREQYF
TRBV20-1	TRBJ2-3	16	CSAKKLAGGETDTQYF
TRBV5-1	TRBJ2-1	14	CASSLMSLAGEQFF
TRBV18	TRBJ1-2	15	CASSPLPQNHYGYTF
TRBV9	TRBJ1-1	14	CASSVLASPTEAFF
TRBV2	TRBJ2-5	10	CASRFETQYF
TRBV5-1	TRBJ2-7	14	CASSLELTEGEQYF
TRBV29-1	TRBJ2-3	15	CSVRDSDVSTDTQYF
TRBV9	TRBJ1-3	15	CASSPGGESGNTIYF
TRBV9	TRBJ1-4	12	CASSGQSEKLFF
TRBV5-1	TRBJ2-5	15	CASSPSFRVPETQYF
TRBV11-2	TRBJ2-5	13	CASSPGSQETQYF
TRBV6-5	TRBJ1-5	13	CASSYNGNTPQHF
TRBV10-3	TRBJ2-2	13	CAITGENTGELFF
TRBV2	TRBJ2-7	13	CASNLRDLYEQYF
TRBV30	TRBJ1-2	12	CAWSAGGGGYTF
TRBV29-1	TRBJ2-1	11	CSVVVYNEQFF
TRBV28	TRBJ1-2	15	CASSLGTGRNSGYTF
TRBV3-1	TRBJ2-1	15	CASRDSGGAYHEQFF
TRBV20-1	TRBJ2-1	13	CSARGSLSNEQFF
TRBV3-1	TRBJ1-2	13	CASSQYLAGGYTF
TRBV7-9	TRBJ2-1	12	CASSLMVDEQFF
TRBV11-2	TRBJ2-1	14	CASSFIAGGGEQFF
TRBV12-3/TRBV12-4	TRBJ1-3	13	CASSPQAGNTIYF
TRBV5-1	TRBJ1-4	15	CASSMNQGQGEKLFF
TRBV20-1	TRBJ2-1	15	CSALGPGHSYNEQFF
TRBV7-6	TRBJ2-7	15	CASSLVAGLNYEQYF
TRBV14	TRBJ2-2	12	CASSQGPGELFF
TRBV7-6	TRBJ2-2	15	CASSPSDRDAGELFF
TRBV12-3/TRBV12-4	TRBJ1-5	12	CASRASSQPQHF
TRBV7-2	TRBJ2-1	14	CASSLLYSYNEQFF
TRBV11-2	TRBJ2-7	17	CASSPEPLGTTLYEQYF
TRBV7-2	TRBJ2-6	16	CASSLVGASGANVLTF
TRBV3-1	TRBJ1-2	13	CASSQIANYGYTF
TRBV7-2	TRBJ2-1	15	CASSLGPRSYNEQFF
TRBV6-6	TRBJ1-2	11	CASRDNYGYTF
TRBV29-1	TRBJ2-5	10	CSSQQETQYF
TRBV20-1	TRBJ1-1	14	CSARTQGDRGPAFF
TRBV3-1	TRBJ1-3	16	CASSQTEGQGWNTIYF
TRBV6-6	TRBJ2-1	11	CASRMTGEQFF
TRBV2	TRBJ2-4	13	CASSAGPENIQYF
TRBV4-3	TRBJ1-1	14	CASSQGYGEVGAFF
TRBV10-3	TRBJ1-6	17	CAISEGRSGTLNSPLHF
TRBV11-2	TRBJ1-5	15	CASSALGGSNQPQHF
TRBV7-9	TRBJ2-3	13	CASSLMAGDTQYF
TRBV27	TRBJ2-1	13	CASSLSAANEQFF